This T cell receptor (beta chain) was captured by sequencing in a study of cytomegalovirus exposure and HLA in healthy donors. This clone occurred a few times. The antigen remains undetermined. PCR was performed using 60 Vbeta and 13 Jbeta primers. The assay was immunoSEQ multiplex PCR, and TCRdb's table has in-frame clones only and misses some. This table holds approximately 64,000 clones, around 77% found once. General observations from the study: In presence/absence analyses, roughly uniform sequencing depth across donors was assumed. Association of a missense DCLRE1C variant with TCR beta V- and J-gene trimming was reported in a later analysis.

V gave up 1 base and J gave up 8 bases; unmatched junction bases: 4. The germline V gene encodes CDR1 SSHAT and CDR2 FNYEAQ (reference sequence). The CDR3 loop spans 13 amino acids. Material for sequencing was PBMCs. This chain uses TRBV7-7 with TRBJ1-1; 7 bases fit TRBD1. The sequence came from a male donor in good health and CMV-seropositive. CDR3 amino acids: CASSLDRGGEAFF. DNA for the CDR3: TGTGCCAGCAGCTTAGACAGGGGCGGAGAAGCTTTCTTT.